The source of this T cell receptor beta chain is a study of cytomegalovirus exposure and HLA in healthy donors. Study details: A later analysis reported the approximately 120 validation repertoires used the same platform as the 550 to 700 first-cohort repertoires.

Method: immunoSEQ multiplex PCR; TCRdb's copy keeps in-frame clones and lacks some. The profile covers tens of thousands of clones, with 90% to 95% appearing a single time and about 0.7% taken by the ten largest. Study-level findings and limits: In vitro work confirmed that a few CMV-associated chains recognize CMV antigens.

To note about this clone: Its antigen is as yet unknown.

Trimming at V came to 6 bases and at J to 9 bases, leaving 9 bases not matched to a gene. This CDR3 has 14 amino acids. Per germline, CDR1 SEHNR and CDR2 FQNEAQ (reference sequence). The source material was PBMCs. This chain connects TRBV7-9 to TRBJ2-4; TRBD2 aligns across 9 bases. This TCR was recovered from a woman aged 18-35 years in good health and CMV-seronegative. The CDR3 protein is CASRPDAGGTIQYF. The CDR3 bases are TGTGCCAGCAGACCTGATGCGGGAGGGACCATTCAGTACTTC.